One sample yielded the 26 T cell receptor beta chains listed below, sequenced in a study of CD8 T cells in Susac syndrome. An amount of RNA that ranged from about 0.45 to 1 ug was reverse transcribed with random hexamers. TCRdb reanalysed the immunoSEQ multiplex PCR reads using MiXCR and keeps one entry per CDR3 protein. Seen here are around 130,000 distinct CDR3 sequences, over 90% observed once, and the top ten hold 0.12% to 0.15%. Material for sequencing was CD4+ T cells from PBMCs. Every receptor here comes from a human donor with Susac syndrome.

The V call is TRBV28, the J call TRBJ1-4; D is possibly TRBD1 (5 bases). The CDR3 runs 15 residues. V dropped 4 bases and J dropped 7 bases, with 16 bases sitting between them. From germline, CDR1 is MDHEN and CDR2 SYDVKM. The CDR3 loop reads CASSSPLGGTEKLFF. CDR3 sequence (DNA): TGTGCCAGCAGTTCCCCATTGGGCGGGACTGAAAAACTGTTTTTT.

This clonotype showed up just a few times. The V gene is TRBV7-2, the J gene TRBJ2-7; D might be TRBD1 (6 bases). CDR1 SGHTA and CDR2 FQGNSA come from the germline V gene. V was trimmed by 4 bases and J by 1 base, leaving 11 bases between them. There are 14 residues in the CDR3. The CDR3, as DNA: TGTGCCAGCAGCTCCAACAGGGTTTCCTACGAGCAGTACTTC. This translates into CASSSNRVSYEQYF.

This clonotype occurred a few times. The chain couples TRBV4-1 to TRBJ2-6, with D uncertain. Between the trimmed V and J ends, which lost 0 bases and 0 bases, there was a span of 9 bases. The CDR3 spans 17 residues. Per germline, CDR1 MGHRA and CDR2 YSYEKL. The CDR3 region has the DNA TGCGCCAGCAGCCAAGACTTGAGGAGCTCTGGGGCCAACGTCCTGACTTTC. It translates to CASSQDLRSSGANVLTF.

The chain joins TRBV3-1 to TRBJ2-1, with TRBD2 identical over 10 bases. This CDR3 contains 13 residues. Germline V CDR1 and CDR2: LGHDT, YNNKEL (reference sequence). The trim removed 4 bases at V and 7 bases at J, leaving 1 base unmatched. CDR3 loop: CASSRTSGNEQFF. DNA of the CDR3: TGTGCCAGCAGCCGGACTAGCGGTAATGAGCAGTTCTTC.

The J gene is TRBJ2-3, the V gene TRBV7-3, with 9 nucleotides matching TRBD2. Trimming removed 5 bases from V and 1 base from J; junction bases left unmatched: 13. This CDR3 region has 18 residues. The germline CDR1 and CDR2 sequences are SGHTA and FQGTGA. The CDR3 loop is CASSQVGGRAVGTDTQYF. CDR3 bases: TGTGCCAGCAGCCAGGTGGGCGGGAGGGCCGTAGGCACAGATACGCAGTATTTT.

The chain employs TRBV7-9 and TRBJ2-1; D possibly corresponds to TRBD2 (6 bases). The CDR3 has 16 amino acids. Trimming cost V 1 base and J 8 bases, with 18 bases left between them. CDR1 and CDR2 (germline): SEHNR, FQNEAQ (reference sequence). The CDR3 coding sequence is TGTGCCAGCAGCTTAGGGGGTAGCGGCCCTGTGGATGAGCAGTTCTTC. Translated, it gives CASSLGGSGPVDEQFF.

The V call is TRBV29-1, the J call TRBJ1-1, with unresolved D. The CDR3 covers 14 residues. Germline assignment: CDR1 SQVTM and CDR2 ANQGSEA. Trimming cost V 0 bases and J 5 bases, with 13 bases left between them. In nucleotides, the CDR3 is TGCAGCGTTGAAGATCAACTTGCGGGAACTGAAGCTTTCTTT. Translating gives CSVEDQLAGTEAFF.

The rearrangement joins TRBV24-1 to TRBJ2-7, with D possibly matching TRBD2 (6 bases). V lost 6 bases and J 4 bases, leaving 15 bases between the germline ends. Per the germline V gene, CDR1 is KGHDR and CDR2 is SFDVKD. CDR3 size: 14 residues. The CDR3 reads CATSSSGGLYEQYF. CDR3 bases: TGTGCCACCAGTTCCAGCGGAGGACTATACGAGCAGTACTTC.

This chain joins TRBV28 and TRBJ2-7; D not certain. Trimming cost V 1 base and J 3 bases, with 10 bases left between them. The CDR3 contains 14 residues. Germline V CDR1 and CDR2: MDHEN, SYDVKM. The DNA of the CDR3 is TGTGCCAGCAGTTTATCAGCGCCGGGCTACGAGCAGTACTTC. Translated, it gives CASSLSAPGYEQYF.

The rearrangement links TRBV29-1 to TRBJ2-2; 7 nucleotides agree with TRBD1. Per the germline V gene, CDR1 is SQVTM and CDR2 is ANQGSEA. The CDR3 extends over 12 amino acids. V was pared by 4 bases and J by 6 bases, with 2 bases of the junction left unmatched. The CDR3 DNA reads TGCAGCGTTGGTCAGGGGGCCGGGGAGCTGTTTTTT. It yields the protein CSVGQGAGELFF.

The J gene is TRBJ2-7, the V gene TRBV6-2 or TRBV6-3, with D perhaps matching TRBD1 (7 bases). CDR1 is MNHEY, CDR2 SVGEGT, per germline. With 8 bases removed from V and 4 bases from J, the gap between germline ends came to 18 bases. The CDR3 has 14 residues. The CDR3 DNA reads TGTGCCAGCCGACCCCAGACAGGGAGGTACGAGCAGTACTTC. This gives the protein CASRPQTGRYEQYF.

V usage is TRBV27 and J usage is TRBJ1-1, with no clear D. Per the germline V gene, CDR1 is MNHEY and CDR2 is SMNVEV (reference sequence). This CDR3 comprises 14 residues. V was cut by 6 bases and J by 0 bases, with 11 bases left in between. The CDR3 region has the DNA TGTGCCAGCAGGCCAGGCAACATGAACACTGAAGCTTTCTTT. The encoded protein is CASRPGNMNTEAFF.

This chain joins TRBV19 and TRBJ1-5, with TRBD1 identical over 7 bases. CDR1 is LNHDA and CDR2 is SQIVND in the germline V gene (reference sequence). The junction had 11 bases not matched to a gene; V was cut back by 9 bases and J by 3 bases. CDR3 length: 15 amino acids. The CDR3: CASFDRDGFNQPQHF. CDR3 bases: TGTGCCAGCTTTGACAGGGATGGGTTCAATCAGCCCCAGCATTTT.

The J gene is TRBJ2-6, the V gene TRBV7-2; a possible D gene is TRBD2 (5 bases). Between the trimmed V and J ends, which lost 1 base and 0 bases, there was a span of 13 bases. The CDR3 contains 18 residues. In germline, CDR1 is SGHTA, CDR2 FQGNSA. CDR3 residues: CASSLVSAGYSGANVLTF. The CDR3 DNA is TGTGCCAGCAGCTTAGTTAGTGCGGGTTACTCTGGGGCCAACGTCCTGACTTTC. Filled out from reference TRBV7-2 and TRBJ2-6, the complete variable domain reads GAGVSQSPSNKVTEKGKDVELRCDPISGHTALYWYRQSLGQGLEFLIYFQGNSAPDKSGLPSDRFSAERTGGSVSTLTIQRTQQEDSAVYLCASSLVSAGYSGANVLTFGAGSRLTVL.

The V and J genes are TRBV6-5 and TRBJ2-3; D gene ambiguous. V shed 4 bases and J shed 1 base, with 12 bases lying between them. Germline loops: CDR1 MNHEY, CDR2 SVGAGI. The CDR3 runs to 15 residues. This chain's CDR3 is CASSLGLQGTDTQYF. CDR3 sequence (DNA): TGTGCCAGCAGTTTAGGCCTTCAAGGCACAGATACGCAGTATTTT.

This chain uses TRBV4-2 with TRBJ2-7; 9 nucleotides align to TRBD1. J was trimmed by 7 bases and V by 2 bases; bases with no gene match: 12. This CDR3 comprises 16 residues. CDR1 is LGHNA, CDR2 YNFKEQ, per germline. The CDR3 loop reads CASSQPPRTGAEEQYF. DNA for the CDR3: TGTGCCAGCAGCCAACCTCCAAGGACAGGGGCTGAAGAGCAGTACTTC.

The chain has TRBV3-1 and TRBJ2-1; TRBD1 matches at 10 bases. CDR1 LGHDT and CDR2 YNNKEL come from the germline V gene (reference sequence). The CDR3 has 16 residues. V lost 5 bases to trimming and J lost 2 bases; unmatched junction nucleotides: 6. CDR3 nucleotides: TGTGCCAGCAGCTCTCGGGACAGGGGCGCCTACAATGAGCAGTTCTTC. Amino acid sequence: CASSSRDRGAYNEQFF.

This clonotype has only one observation. J is TRBJ1-1 and V is TRBV29-1, with 7 bases that match TRBD1. In germline, CDR1 is SQVTM, CDR2 ANQGSEA. The CDR3 loop spans 13 amino acids. Trimming cost V 4 bases and J 3 bases; bases outside gene matches: 5. This CDR3 is CSVVGQAYTEAFF. The CDR3 coding sequence is TGCAGCGTTGTTGGACAGGCTTACACTGAAGCTTTCTTT.

The gene calls are TRBV27 and TRBJ2-3; D possibly corresponds to TRBD2 (6 bases). The CDR3 totals 16 residues. The ends were cut back, 8 bases at V and 7 bases at J, with 25 bases in the middle. Germline loops: CDR1 MNHEY, CDR2 SMNVEV (reference sequence). CDR3 protein: CASGEDYVAYLYTQYF. The CDR3 nucleotides read TGTGCCAGCGGGGAGGACTATGTGGCTTATCTGTATACGCAGTATTTT.

J is TRBJ2-7 and V is TRBV7-9; 9 nucleotides match TRBD2. The germline gives CDR1 SEHNR, CDR2 FQNEAQ (reference sequence). This CDR3 has 14 amino acids. V shed 4 bases and J 2 bases; nucleotides not matched to a gene: 3. Written as DNA, the CDR3 is TGTGCCAGCAGCTCTAGCGGGGCAGCCTACGAGCAGTACTTC. The encoded protein is CASSSSGAAYEQYF.

The chain links TRBV12-3 or TRBV12-4 to TRBJ1-5; D is perhaps TRBD1 (5 bases). The ends were cut back, 3 bases at V and 7 bases at J, with 19 bases in the middle. The CDR3 runs to 16 residues. CDR3 DNA sequence: TGTGCCAGCAGTTTGGGTCAGGGAGGCGTGCGGCAGCCCCAGCATTTT. This encodes CASSLGQGGVRQPQHF.

The chain employs TRBV7-2 and TRBJ2-5; D is unresolved. This CDR3 region has 11 residues. CDR1 and CDR2 from the germline V gene are SGHTA and FQGNSA. V lost 6 bases and J lost 5, with 7 bases in between. This CDR3 reads CASRPAETQYF. CDR3 coding DNA: TGTGCCAGCAGACCTGCGGAGACCCAGTACTTC.

The chain joins TRBV28 to TRBJ1-2; 11 bases match TRBD1. This CDR3 has 13 amino acids. After removal of 8 bases from V and 7 bases from J, the junction contained 6 bases not matched to a gene. Germline V CDR1 and CDR2: MDHEN, SYDVKM. The CDR3 sequence: CASARTGGAGYTF. CDR3 nucleotide sequence: TGTGCCAGCGCGCGGACAGGGGGCGCTGGCTACACCTTC.

The rearrangement uses TRBV25-1 and TRBJ2-7; D gene uncertain. Between the trimmed V and J ends, which lost 2 bases and 9 bases, there was a span of 8 bases. CDR3 length: 11 residues. Germline CDR1 MGHDK, CDR2 SYGVNS. The CDR3 is CASSETLRQYF. The CDR3 DNA reads as TGTGCCAGCAGTGAAACCTTAAGGCAGTACTTC.

The chain employs TRBV24-1 and TRBJ2-7, with D possibly called TRBD1 or TRBD2 (5 bases each). There are 16 residues in the CDR3. The germline CDR1 and CDR2 sequences are KGHDR and SFDVKD. Trimming stripped 0 bases from V and 0 bases from J, with 11 bases between. CDR3 sequence: CATSDLRPGGSYEQYF. The CDR3 region has the DNA TGTGCCACCAGTGATTTGCGACCTGGGGGCTCCTACGAGCAGTACTTC.

CDR3 sequence: CASSQDLDTGFGFF. The CDR3 nucleotides are TGCGCCAGCAGCCAAGATTTGGACACGGGCTTTGGGTTCTTC. The rearrangement links TRBV4-3 to TRBJ2-1, with D maybe TRBD1 (5 bases). CDR3 length: 14 residues. Trimming removed 0 bases at V and 15 bases at J, with 18 bases between. Germline assignment: CDR1 LGHNA and CDR2 YSLEER.